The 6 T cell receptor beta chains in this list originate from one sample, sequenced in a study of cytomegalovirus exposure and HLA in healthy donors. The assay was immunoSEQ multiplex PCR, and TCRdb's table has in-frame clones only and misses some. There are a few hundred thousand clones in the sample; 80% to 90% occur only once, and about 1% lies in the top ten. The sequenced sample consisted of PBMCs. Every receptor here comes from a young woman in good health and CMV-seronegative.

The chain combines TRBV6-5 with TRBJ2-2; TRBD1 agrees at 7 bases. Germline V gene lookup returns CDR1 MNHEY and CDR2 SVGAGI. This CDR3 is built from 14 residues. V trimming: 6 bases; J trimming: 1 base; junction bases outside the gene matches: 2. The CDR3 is CASRRTGNTGELFF. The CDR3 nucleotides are TGTGCCAGCAGGCGGACAGGGAACACCGGGGAGCTGTTTTTT.

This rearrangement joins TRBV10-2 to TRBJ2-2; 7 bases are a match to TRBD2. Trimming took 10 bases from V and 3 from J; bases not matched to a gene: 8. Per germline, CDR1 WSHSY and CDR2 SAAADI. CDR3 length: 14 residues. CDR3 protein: CATRLAGDTGELFF. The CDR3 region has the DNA TGCGCCACTAGACTCGCGGGGGACACCGGGGAGCTGTTTTTT.

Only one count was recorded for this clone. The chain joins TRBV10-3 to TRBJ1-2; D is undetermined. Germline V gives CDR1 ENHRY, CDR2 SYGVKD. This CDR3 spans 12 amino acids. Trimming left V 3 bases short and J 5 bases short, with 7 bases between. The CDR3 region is CAISEGEYGYTF. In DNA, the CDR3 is TGTGCCATCAGTGAAGGAGAGTATGGCTACACCTTC.

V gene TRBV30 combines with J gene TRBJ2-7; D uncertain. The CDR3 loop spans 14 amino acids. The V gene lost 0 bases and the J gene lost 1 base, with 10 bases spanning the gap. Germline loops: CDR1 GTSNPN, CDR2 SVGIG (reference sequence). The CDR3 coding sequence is TGTGCCTGGAGTGTCTTCAGGATTTCCTACGAGCAGTACTTC. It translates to CAWSVFRISYEQYF.

DNA for the CDR3: TGTGCCAGCAGTACCCGGACAGGGGTTCGTATGAACACTGAAGCTTTCTTT. Residues: CASSTRTGVRMNTEAFF. This sequence joins TRBV28 and TRBJ1-1; 9 nucleotides match TRBD1. CDR3 length: 17 residues. Per the germline V gene, CDR1 is MDHEN and CDR2 is SYDVKM. V lost 5 bases to trimming and J lost 0 bases; unmatched junction nucleotides: 10.

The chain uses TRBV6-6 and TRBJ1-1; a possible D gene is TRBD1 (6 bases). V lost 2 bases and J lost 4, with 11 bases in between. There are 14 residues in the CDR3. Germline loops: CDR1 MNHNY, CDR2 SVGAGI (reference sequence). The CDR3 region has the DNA TGTGCCAGCAGTTACAGGGTGGGGGCCACTGAAGCTTTCTTT. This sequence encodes CASSYRVGATEAFF.